These 18 T cell receptor beta chains originate from one sample sequenced in a study of PD-L1 blockade in urothelial cancer. Time point indicated: pretreatment peripheral blood. Measured with immunoSEQ multiplex PCR; TCRdb has only the in-frame clones, and not every one. The sample lists around 35,000 clones; over 70% were seen once. The source was PBMCs, collected around atezolizumab (anti-PD-L1) treatment. Source of these receptors: a man in his sixties with urothelial cancer.

The chain employs TRBV7-6 and TRBJ2-7; D might be TRBD2 (6 bases). Trimming stripped 5 bases from V and 5 bases from J, with 16 bases between. Germline V gene lookup returns CDR1 SGHVS and CDR2 FNYEAQ. The CDR3 has 14 amino acids. DNA of the CDR3: TGTGCCAGCAGCCCCTTCGGGACTCGGGACGAGCAGTACTTC. Encoded protein: CASSPFGTRDEQYF.

The chain couples TRBV11-2 to TRBJ2-7; 9 bases match TRBD2. CDR3 length equals 14 residues. Looked up from germline, CDR1 is SGHAT and CDR2 is FQNNGV. The V and J ends lost 3 bases and 4 bases, in that order; junction bases with no gene match: 4. This CDR3 reads CASSFSGSKYEQYF. As DNA, the CDR3 is TGTGCCAGCAGCTTTAGCGGGAGCAAGTACGAGCAGTACTTC.

A few counts support this clone. The chain employs TRBV7-8 and TRBJ1-3; D remains unclear. The CDR3 length is 15 residues. In germline, CDR1 is SGHVS, CDR2 FQNEAQ. Trimming removed 5 bases at V and 0 bases at J, with 11 bases between. CDR3 in amino acids: CASSPRLPSGNTIYF. DNA for the CDR3: TGTGCCAGCAGCCCCCGTCTACCCTCTGGAAACACCATATATTTT.

The rearrangement uses TRBV9 and TRBJ2-7; the D is unclear. CDR1 and CDR2 (germline): SGDLS, YYNGEE. The CDR3 is made up of 15 amino acids. V lost 0 bases and J 7 bases, leaving 17 bases between the germline ends. Here the CDR3 reads CASSVGPEETREQYF. CDR3 sequence (DNA): TGTGCCAGCAGCGTAGGTCCAGAGGAGACGAGAGAGCAGTACTTC. The full variable domain, completed using reference TRBV9 and TRBJ2-7, is DSGVTQTPKHLITATGQRVTLRCSPRSGDLSVYWYQQSLDQGLQFLIQYYNGEERAKGNILERFSAQQFPDLHSELNLSSLELGDSALYFCASSVGPEETREQYFGPGTRLTVT.

In its sample, this clone was seen once. The rearrangement links TRBV11-3 to TRBJ2-1, with 8 nucleotides matching TRBD2. CDR3 length: 14 amino acids. The V gene's germline CDR1 is SGHNT and CDR2 YENEEA. Germline trimming cut 5 bases from V and 8 bases from J; bases unmatched to any gene: 8. The CDR3 DNA is TGTGCCAGCAGCCCTCGGACAGCGGGGGATGAGCAGTTCTTC. Its protein is CASSPRTAGDEQFF.

This clone was seen only once. For the CDR3, the DNA is TGCGCCAGCAGCCAAGAATACCAGCGGGGCGGAGACATTCAGTACTTC. Its protein is CASSQEYQRGGDIQYF. The V gene is TRBV4-3, the J gene TRBJ2-4, with 7 bases fitting TRBD2. Germline V gene sequence: CDR1 LGHNA, CDR2 YSLEER. The length of the CDR3 is 16 residues. V dropped 0 bases and J dropped 8; count of bases not matched to a gene: 10.

The chain couples TRBV30 to TRBJ2-7; 8 bases line up with TRBD1. CDR3 length equals 11 residues. Germline V gene lookup returns CDR1 GTSNPN and CDR2 SVGIG (reference sequence). V gave up 4 bases and J gave up 7 bases; unmatched junction bases: 3. The CDR3 loop reads CAWTGGHEQYF. CDR3 bases: TGTGCCTGGACAGGGGGCCATGAGCAGTACTTC.

This clone came up once. The V gene is TRBV7-9, the J gene TRBJ2-1; TRBD2 agrees at 8 bases. V trimming: 5 bases; J trimming: 4 bases; junction bases outside the gene matches: 10. CDR3 size: 16 residues. The germline V gene has CDR1 SEHNR and CDR2 FQNEAQ (reference sequence). This chain's CDR3 is CASSPLSGREYNEQFF. In nucleotides, the CDR3 is TGTGCCAGCAGCCCCTTAAGCGGGAGAGAATACAATGAGCAGTTCTTC.

This clone was counted a few times. This chain links TRBV4-1 with TRBJ1-5, with D possibly being TRBD1 (5 bases). Trimming removed 1 base from V and 1 base from J, with 20 bases in between. The CDR3 totals 19 residues. Per the germline V gene, CDR1 is MGHRA and CDR2 is YSYEKL. This CDR3 reads CASSQVPPPGVGSNQPQHF. For the CDR3, the DNA is TGCGCCAGCAGCCAAGTACCCCCACCGGGGGTGGGGAGCAATCAGCCCCAGCATTTT.

The CDR3 reads CARSGTGGLGYTF. In DNA, the CDR3 is TGTGCCAGATCCGGGACAGGGGGCTTGGGCTACACCTTC. The chain combines TRBV28 with TRBJ1-2; 12 nucleotides align to TRBD1. This CDR3 is 13 amino acids long. V gave up 9 bases and J gave up 8 bases; unmatched junction bases: 7. The V gene's germline CDR1 is MDHEN and CDR2 SYDVKM.

This clone was counted only a few times. This chain links TRBV4-2 with TRBJ2-1; 9 nucleotides line up with TRBD2. After removal of 0 bases from V and 9 bases from J, the junction contained 9 bases not matched to a gene. The CDR3 has 16 amino acids. Germline-derived CDR1 and CDR2 are LGHNA and YNFKEQ. The CDR3: CASSQDGGGRAGEQFF. The CDR3 DNA is TGTGCCAGCAGCCAAGATGGGGGCGGGAGGGCCGGTGAGCAGTTCTTC.

Note on this clone: Other nucleotide sequences in the sample specify the same CDR3. The chain carries TRBV5-4 and TRBJ2-2, with 7 bases identical to TRBD1. Per germline, CDR1 SGHNT and CDR2 YYREEE (reference sequence). V shed 0 bases, J shed 6 bases, and the junction held 2 bases outside the gene matches. The CDR3 is 14 amino acids. CDR3 residues: CASSLGQGAGELFF. As DNA, the CDR3 is TGTGCCAGCAGCTTGGGACAGGGTGCCGGGGAGCTGTTTTTT.

The V gene is TRBV6-5, the J gene TRBJ1-5, with 8 bases fitting TRBD1. Per germline, CDR1 MNHEY and CDR2 SVGAGI. The CDR3 has 15 residues. V shed 1 base and J 6 bases; nucleotides not matched to a gene: 5. The CDR3 region is CASSYWDRMGQPQHF. CDR3 nucleotides: TGTGCCAGCAGTTACTGGGACAGGATGGGTCAGCCCCAGCATTTT.

This chain joins TRBV19 and TRBJ2-2, with D uncertain. The germline V and J ends were trimmed by 1 base and 7 bases, with 4 bases remaining between them. The germline V gene has CDR1 LNHDA and CDR2 SQIVND (reference sequence). The CDR3 is 12 amino acids. The CDR3 loop reads CASSIAGGELFF. The DNA of the CDR3 is TGTGCCAGTAGTATAGCAGGCGGGGAGCTGTTTTTT.

V and J are TRBV30 and TRBJ1-6, with D possibly being TRBD1 (6 bases). CDR3 length: 13 amino acids. Germline loops: CDR1 GTSNPN, CDR2 SVGIG (reference sequence). Trimming shortened V by 7 bases and J by 7 bases, and 14 bases separated the two germline ends. CDR3 sequence reads: CASQGLGNSPLHF. In DNA, the CDR3 is TGTGCCTCACAGGGTTTGGGAAATTCACCCCTCCACTTT. The variable domain in full, with the rest retrieved from reference TRBV30 and TRBJ1-6, is SQTIHQWPATLVQPVGSPLSLECTVEGTSNPNLYWYRQAAGRGLQLLFYSVGIGQISSEVPQNLSASRPQDRQFILSSKKLLLSDSGFYLCASQGLGNSPLHFGNGTRLTVT.

The gene calls are TRBV6-4 and TRBJ2-7, with 8 nucleotides matching TRBD1. In germline, CDR1 is MRHNA, CDR2 SNTAGT. Unmatched junction bases numbered 11, after V lost 6 bases and J lost 1 base. The length of the CDR3 is 16 residues. The CDR3 spells CASRDPDRVNSYEQYF. The CDR3 nucleotides are TGTGCCAGCAGGGACCCGGACAGGGTGAATTCCTACGAGCAGTACTTC.

This clone occurred once. This rearrangement joins TRBV9 to TRBJ2-5; no reliable D call. CDR1 is SGDLS, CDR2 YYNGEE, per germline. The germline V and J ends were trimmed by 0 bases and 4 bases, with 4 bases remaining between them. The CDR3 runs 12 residues. This chain's CDR3 is CASSVGAETQYF. As DNA, the CDR3 is TGTGCCAGCAGCGTAGGGGCAGAGACCCAGTACTTC.

This clone was observed a single time. V is TRBV5-4 and J is TRBJ2-1, with TRBD2 matching over 15 bases. The CDR3 loop spans 17 amino acids. Germline V gives CDR1 SGHNT, CDR2 YYREEE (reference sequence). Trimming removed 7 bases from V and 7 bases from J; junction bases left unmatched: 12. CDR3 DNA: TGTGCCAGCCACCGGGGGACTAGCGGGAGGAAGGGGAATGAGCAGTTCTTC. Translating it yields CASHRGTSGRKGNEQFF. Looking up the rest from reference TRBV5-4 and TRBJ2-1 gives the full variable domain: ETGVTQSPTHLIKTRGQQVTLRCSSQSGHNTVSWYQQALGQGPQFIFQYYREEENGRGNFPPRFSGLQFPNYSSELNVNALELDDSALYLCASHRGTSGRKGNEQFFGPGTRLTVL.